This T cell receptor (beta chain) was captured by sequencing in a study of cytomegalovirus exposure and HLA in healthy donors. Whole-study findings and limits: The authors later found most CMV-associated TCR beta chains appeared HLA-restricted.

The germline gives CDR1 LGHNA, CDR2 YNFKEQ. This CDR3 has 17 residues. Trimming removed 0 bases from V and 4 bases from J; junction bases left unmatched: 9. This clone has a handful of counts. The antigen remains unidentified. The PCR employed 60 Vbeta primers together with 13 Jbeta primers. Libraries were prepared by immunoSEQ multiplex PCR; TCRdb keeps only in-frame clonotypes and omits some of them. The table lists tens of thousands of clones, approximately 81% of them singletons. Sequencing was performed on PBMCs. The clonotype originates from a woman aged 50 to 60 in good health and CMV-seropositive. The chain links TRBV4-2 to TRBJ2-5; the match to TRBD2 covers 9 bases. CDR3 sequence reads: CASSQEGVAGARETQYF. The CDR3 DNA sequence: TGTGCCAGCAGCCAAGAAGGGGTAGCGGGAGCTAGAGAGACCCAGTACTTC.